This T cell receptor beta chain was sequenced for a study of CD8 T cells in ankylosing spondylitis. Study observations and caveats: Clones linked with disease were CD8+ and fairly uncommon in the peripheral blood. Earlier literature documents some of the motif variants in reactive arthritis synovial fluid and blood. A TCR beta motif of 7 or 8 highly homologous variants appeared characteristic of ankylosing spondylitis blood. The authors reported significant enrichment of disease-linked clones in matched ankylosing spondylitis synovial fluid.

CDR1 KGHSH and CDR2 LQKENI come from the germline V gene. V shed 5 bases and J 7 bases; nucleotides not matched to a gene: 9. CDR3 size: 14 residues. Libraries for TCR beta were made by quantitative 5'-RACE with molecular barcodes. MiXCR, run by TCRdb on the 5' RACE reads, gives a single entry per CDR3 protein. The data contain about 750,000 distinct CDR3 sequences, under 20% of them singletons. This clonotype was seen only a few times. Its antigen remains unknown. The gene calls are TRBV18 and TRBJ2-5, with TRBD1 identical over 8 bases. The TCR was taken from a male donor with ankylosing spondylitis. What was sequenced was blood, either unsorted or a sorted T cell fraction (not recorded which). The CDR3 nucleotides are TGTGCCAGCTCAACAGGACAGGGTCCAGGGACCCAGTACTTC. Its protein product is CASSTGQGPGTQYF.